The clone carrying this T cell receptor beta chain was counted only a few times. This table comes from immunoSEQ multiplex PCR, and its TCRdb copy is limited to in-frame clones, with some not included. The sample comprises over 150,000 clones, under 90% of which are singletons, and over 2% rests with the top ten. The record originates from a study of blood T cell repertoires in COVID-19. Study-level information: Researchers got acute and convalescent COVID-19 samples from the United States, Italy and Spain.

Sequencing was performed on peripheral blood. This TCR was recovered from a woman older than 75 with acute or convalescent COVID-19.

CDR3 coding DNA: TGTGCCAGTGAGGACAGGGCGGCTGGAAACACCATATATTTT. It translates to CASEDRAAGNTIYF. The J gene is TRBJ1-3, the V gene TRBV19; 8 bases align to TRBD1. Germline CDR1 is LNHDA and CDR2 is SQIVND (reference sequence). The CDR3 covers 14 residues. Trimming removed 8 bases from V and 2 bases from J; junction bases left unmatched: 5.